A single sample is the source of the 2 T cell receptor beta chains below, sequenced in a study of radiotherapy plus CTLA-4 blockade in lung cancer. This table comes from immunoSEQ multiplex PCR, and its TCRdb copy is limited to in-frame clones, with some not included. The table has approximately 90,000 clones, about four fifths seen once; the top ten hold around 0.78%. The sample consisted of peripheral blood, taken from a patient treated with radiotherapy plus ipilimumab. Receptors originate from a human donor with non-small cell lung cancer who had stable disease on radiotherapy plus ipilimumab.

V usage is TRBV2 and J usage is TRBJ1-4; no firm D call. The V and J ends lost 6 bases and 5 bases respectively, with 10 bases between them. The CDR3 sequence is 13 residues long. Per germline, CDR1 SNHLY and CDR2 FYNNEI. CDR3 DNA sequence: TGTGCCAGCAGAAGTAGGGCGAATGAAAAACTGTTTTTT. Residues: CASRSRANEKLFF.

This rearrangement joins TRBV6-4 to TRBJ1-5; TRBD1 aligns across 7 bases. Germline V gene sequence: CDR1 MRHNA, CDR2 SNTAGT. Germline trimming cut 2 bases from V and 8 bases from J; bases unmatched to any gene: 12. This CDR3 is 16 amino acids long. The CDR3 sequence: CASSDKRTGPLEPQHF. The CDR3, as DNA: TGTGCCAGCAGTGACAAAAGGACAGGCCCGCTGGAGCCCCAGCATTTT.